Following are 20 T cell receptor beta chains from one sample sequenced in a study of CD8 T cells in ankylosing spondylitis. TCRdb itself ran the 5' RACE reads through MiXCR, one entry per CDR3 protein. Found here are approximately 31,000 distinct CDR3 sequences, 30% of them singletons; the top ten hold less than 55%. The sample taken for sequencing was synovial fluid, either unsorted or a sorted T cell fraction (not recorded which). These receptors all come from a male donor with ankylosing spondylitis.

The V gene is TRBV20-1, the J gene TRBJ1-6, with D perhaps TRBD1 (5 bases). The V end was cut by 0 bases, the J end by 9 bases, with 18 bases between. CDR3 length: 16 amino acids. CDR1 and CDR2 from the germline V gene are DFQATT and SNEGSKA (reference sequence). The DNA for the CDR3 is TGCAGTGCTAGAGATCCTCGCCCGGGGGAAAGTTCACCCCTCCACTTT. This sequence encodes CSARDPRPGESSPLHF.

The chain carries TRBV3-1 and TRBJ2-1; D is undetermined. Trimming cost V 3 bases and J 2 bases, with 11 bases left between them. The CDR3 length is 15 residues. Germline V gives CDR1 LGHDT, CDR2 YNNKEL (reference sequence). The CDR3 DNA reads as TGTGCCAGCAGCCAGGAGCATTCCCCCTACAATGAGCAGTTCTTC. Its protein product is CASSQEHSPYNEQFF.

This clonotype was counted many times. This rearrangement joins TRBV25-1 to TRBJ2-1; D is possibly TRBD2 (6 bases). CDR3 size: 15 residues. Trimming shortened V by 6 bases and J by 6 bases, and 18 bases separated the two germline ends. Germline V gene data show CDR1 as MGHDK and CDR2 as SYGVNS. The CDR3 bases are TGTGCCAGCAGCACCCCGGGGCCGGAGGGCAATGAGCAGTTCTTC. Its translation: CASSTPGPEGNEQFF. The full variable domain, rest sourced from reference TRBV25-1 and TRBJ2-1, is EADIYQTPRYLVIGTGKKITLECSQTMGHDKMYWYQQDPGMELHLIHYSYGVNSTEKGDLSSESTVSRIRTEHFPLTLESARPSHTSQYLCASSTPGPEGNEQFFGPGTRLTVL.

This clonotype was observed a single time. CDR3 sequence (DNA): TGTGCCAGCAGCTTAGGTGGTAGTGGGCAGTACGTC. Protein product: CASSLGGSGQYV. The chain combines TRBV13 with TRBJ2-7; no clear D gene. From germline, CDR1 is PRHDT and CDR2 FYEKMQ (reference sequence). The CDR3 runs 12 residues. V lost 0 bases, J lost 9 bases, and 9 bases lay in between.

The rearrangement joins TRBV2 to TRBJ2-4; D possibly corresponds to TRBD2 (5 bases). CDR3 length equals 16 residues. Per germline, CDR1 SNHLY and CDR2 FYNNEI. V lost 7 bases and J lost 7, with 23 bases in between. The CDR3 loop is CASTEKLVGETNIQYF. CDR3 coding DNA: TGTGCCAGCACCGAGAAGTTGGTCGGGGAGACGAACATTCAGTACTTC.

This chain links TRBV24-1 with TRBJ2-3; 9 bases fit TRBD2. V shed 7 bases, J shed 6 bases, and the junction held 10 bases outside the gene matches. The CDR3 loop spans 15 amino acids. Germline loops: CDR1 KGHDR, CDR2 SFDVKD. The CDR3 DNA sequence: TGTGCCACCAGAGGTAGCGGGAGCTTGGAGGATACGCAGTATTTT. It yields the protein CATRGSGSLEDTQYF.

The chain carries TRBV7-9 and TRBJ2-2; TRBD1 matches 7 bases. The ends lost 5 bases at V and 4 bases at J; junction bases unmatched: 7. The CDR3 loop spans 15 amino acids. CDR1 and CDR2 (germline): SEHNR, FQNEAQ (reference sequence). The CDR3, as DNA: TGTGCCAGCAGCCTAGAACAGGGGAGCACCGGGGAGCTGTTTTTT. As protein: CASSLEQGSTGELFF. The whole variable domain, remainder taken from reference TRBV7-9 and TRBJ2-2, is DTGVSQNPRHKITKRGQNVTFRCDPISEHNRLYWYRQTLGQGPEFLTYFQNEAQLEKSRLLSDRFSAERPKGSFSTLEIQRTEQGDSAMYLCASSLEQGSTGELFFGEGSRLTVL.

This clonotype was seen ten or more times. The chain employs TRBV7-8 and TRBJ2-2; D is undetermined. The CDR3 runs to 12 residues. The germline CDR1 and CDR2 sequences are SGHVS and FQNEAQ. V was pared by 3 bases and J by 5 bases, with 4 bases between. CDR3: CASSFGTGELFF. CDR3 in DNA: TGTGCCAGCAGCTTTGGAACCGGGGAGCTGTTTTTT.

The chain couples TRBV30 to TRBJ2-1, with D unresolved. The CDR3 is 13 amino acids. Germline CDR1 reads GTSNPN; CDR2 reads SVGIG (reference sequence). V lost 0 bases and J lost 4, with 7 bases in between. CDR3 region: CAWSVGEYNEQFF. CDR3 sequence (DNA): TGTGCCTGGAGTGTTGGAGAATACAATGAGCAGTTCTTC.

The chain combines TRBV2 with TRBJ2-1; maybe TRBD2 (6 bases). This CDR3 is built from 14 residues. Germline CDR1 is SNHLY and CDR2 is FYNNEI. The ends were cut back, 7 bases at V and 3 bases at J, with 13 bases in the middle. In nucleotides, the CDR3 is TGTGCCAGCAAGGGTAGCGGCCGCTACAATGAGCAGTTCTTC. Encoded protein: CASKGSGRYNEQFF.

The V call is TRBV7-9, the J call TRBJ2-7; D not certain. CDR1 and CDR2 (germline): SEHNR, FQNEAQ (reference sequence). V shed 3 bases and J shed 0 bases, with 9 bases lying between them. CDR3 length: 14 amino acids. The CDR3 spells CASSFHGSSYEQYF. The CDR3 DNA reads as TGTGCCAGCAGCTTCCACGGTAGCTCCTACGAGCAGTACTTC.

The genes are TRBV6-1 and TRBJ2-7, with 8 nucleotides matching TRBD1. Losses at the gene ends were 2 bases for V and 2 bases for J; bases not matched to a gene: 5. The CDR3 covers 15 residues. The germline CDR1 and CDR2 sequences are MNHNS and SASEGT. The CDR3 DNA reads as TGTGCCAGCAGTGAACCGGACAGGGAGGCCTACGAGCAGTACTTC. Encoded protein: CASSEPDREAYEQYF.

This clonotype was detected a few times. The chain is built from TRBV10-3 and TRBJ1-3, with D hard to call. Germline V CDR1 and CDR2: ENHRY, SYGVKD. V gave up 0 bases and J gave up 4 bases, with 13 bases separating them. This CDR3 spans 16 amino acids. As DNA, the CDR3 is TGTGCCATCAGTGAGTCGAAGCAAATAGAGGGAAACACCATATATTTT. Translation gives CAISESKQIEGNTIYF.

The chain joins TRBV7-9 to TRBJ2-2; perhaps TRBD1 as D (5 bases). Germline CDR1 SEHNR, CDR2 FQNEAQ (reference sequence). The V gene lost 2 bases and the J gene lost 8 bases, with 12 bases spanning the gap. The CDR3 is made up of 14 amino acids. CDR3 protein: CASSLWTYRGELFF. DNA of the CDR3: TGTGCCAGCAGCTTATGGACCTACAGGGGGGAGCTGTTTTTT.

This clonotype appeared many times. The V call is TRBV6-2 or TRBV6-3, the J call TRBJ2-1, with 9 bases fitting TRBD1. Germline V gene lookup returns CDR1 MNHEY and CDR2 SVGEGT. The J segment lost 7 bases and the V segment lost 6 bases, leaving 16 bases of the junction unmatched. This CDR3 comprises 17 residues. The CDR3 protein is CASSLQQGARGGNEQFF. CDR3 DNA: TGTGCCAGCAGCCTGCAACAGGGGGCGCGGGGTGGGAATGAGCAGTTCTTC.

The sample holds many counts of this clonotype. The chain carries TRBV4-1 and TRBJ1-2; 9 bases align to TRBD1. V lost 1 base, J lost 5 bases, and 2 bases stayed unmatched. Germline V gene data show CDR1 as MGHRA and CDR2 as YSYEKL. The CDR3 consists of 14 residues. The CDR3 region has the DNA TGCGCCAGCAGCCAAGCCGGGACAGGGTATGGCTACACCTTC. Its translation: CASSQAGTGYGYTF.

V is TRBV27 and J is TRBJ1-1; D is ambiguous. Per germline, CDR1 MNHEY and CDR2 SMNVEV (reference sequence). Trimming stripped 0 bases from V and 5 bases from J, with 7 bases between. The CDR3 runs 13 residues. In nucleotides, the CDR3 is TGTGCCAGCAGTTTATCCGGGAGTACTGAAGCTTTCTTT. It codes for CASSLSGSTEAFF.

This sequence joins TRBV24-1 and TRBJ2-1; D is possibly TRBD1 or TRBD2 (5 bases each). Germline V gene data show CDR1 as KGHDR and CDR2 as SFDVKD. With 3 bases removed from V and 3 bases from J, the gap between germline ends came to 8 bases. The CDR3 consists of 14 residues. CDR3 DNA sequence: TGTGCCACCAGTGATCTGGGGGACTACAATGAGCAGTTCTTC. This encodes CATSDLGDYNEQFF.

This clonotype was observed a few times. V is TRBV12-3 or TRBV12-4 and J is TRBJ1-2; TRBD1 matches 10 bases. The CDR3 sequence is 14 residues long. Losses at the gene ends were 3 bases for V and 6 bases for J; bases not matched to a gene: 4. The CDR3 here is CASSFSGQGNGYTF. The CDR3 coding sequence is TGTGCCAGCAGTTTTTCGGGACAGGGGAATGGCTACACCTTC.

This clonotype was recorded a few times. The genes are TRBV2 and TRBJ2-3; TRBD2 matches 7 bases. The CDR3 is made up of 16 amino acids. Germline CDR1 and CDR2: SNHLY and FYNNEI. The ends lost 5 bases at V and 2 bases at J; junction bases unmatched: 10. The CDR3 region is CASSTGGRGFTDTQYF. The CDR3 nucleotides read TGTGCCAGCAGTACGGGAGGCCGAGGATTCACAGATACGCAGTATTTT.